A single sample is the source of the 28 T cell receptor beta chains below, sequenced in a study of T cell changes during pregnancy in multiple sclerosis. The table came from immunoSEQ multiplex PCR; TCRdb's copy has only in-frame clones and leaves some out. The sample holds 70,000 or so clones, 80% to 95% seen once. The material sequenced was CD4+ T cells from peripheral blood mononuclear cells, taken after pregnancy. The origin of the receptors is a female donor with multiple sclerosis, enrolled in a pregnancy study.

The rearrangement uses TRBV5-1 and TRBJ2-1, with D perhaps TRBD2 (6 bases). The CDR3 sequence is 16 residues long. Germline V gives CDR1 SGHRS, CDR2 YFSETQ. The ends were cut back, 4 bases at V and 3 bases at J, with 17 bases in the middle. CDR3 in DNA: TGCGCCAGCAGCCCCACGTCCTTGGGGGGCTACAATGAGCAGTTCTTC. Translated: CASSPTSLGGYNEQFF. The variable domain in full, with the rest retrieved from reference TRBV5-1 and TRBJ2-1, is KAGVTQTPRYLIKTRGQQVTLSCSPISGHRSVSWYQQTPGQGLQFLFEYFSETQRNKGNFPGRFSGRQFSNSRSEMNVSTLELGDSALYLCASSPTSLGGYNEQFFGPGTRLTVL.

This chain uses TRBV30 with TRBJ1-1; TRBD1 matches 7 bases. The CDR3 totals 12 residues. Germline CDR1 is GTSNPN and CDR2 is SVGIG (reference sequence). The CDR3 loop is CARDSSNTEAFF. The CDR3, as DNA: TGTGCGCGGGACAGCTCGAACACTGAAGCTTTCTTT.

The chain carries TRBV4-2 and TRBJ2-3; 8 bases fit TRBD2. With V trimmed by 1 base and J by 0 bases, 3 bases remained unmatched. Per germline, CDR1 LGHNA and CDR2 YNFKEQ. The CDR3 runs 16 residues. The CDR3 region is CASSQGSGGSTDTQYF. As DNA, the CDR3 is TGTGCCAGCAGCCAAGGGTCGGGGGGGAGCACAGATACGCAGTATTTT.

V and J are TRBV6-4 and TRBJ2-3; D remains unclear. V was shortened by 0 bases and J by 2 bases, with 15 bases between the two germline ends. This CDR3 has 17 residues. Germline CDR1 reads MRHNA; CDR2 reads SNTAGT. This CDR3 reads CASSDSGTPHLTDTQYF. As DNA, the CDR3 is TGTGCCAGCAGTGACTCCGGTACTCCTCACCTCACAGATACGCAGTATTTT.

The V gene is TRBV5-1, the J gene TRBJ1-2; D might be TRBD1 (5 bases). Trimming shortened V by 5 bases and J by 4 bases, and 21 bases separated the two germline ends. CDR1 is SGHRS, CDR2 YFSETQ, per germline. The CDR3 extends over 16 amino acids. CDR3 coding DNA: TGCGCCAGCAGTCCTGGGGGAGGTATGGTAGGCTATGGCTACACCTTC. This translates into CASSPGGGMVGYGYTF.

J is TRBJ2-1 and V is TRBV5-1, with D possibly being TRBD2 (6 bases). The CDR3 extends over 15 amino acids. V shed 0 bases and J shed 4 bases, with 11 bases lying between them. Germline V gene lookup returns CDR1 SGHRS and CDR2 YFSETQ. This chain's CDR3 is CASSLEGGRYNEQFF. Written as DNA, the CDR3 is TGCGCCAGCAGCTTGGAAGGAGGGAGGTACAATGAGCAGTTCTTC.

The chain recombines TRBV10-3 with TRBJ2-1; 7 positions agree with TRBD2. This CDR3 is 15 amino acids long. J gave up 8 bases and V 0 bases, and 7 bases lay outside the gene matches. Germline CDR1 is ENHRY and CDR2 is SYGVKD. Written as DNA, the CDR3 is TGTGCCATCAGTGAGTCGACCCAGCGGGGAGATGAGCAGTTCTTC. Translating gives CAISESTQRGDEQFF.

The chain carries TRBV6-1 and TRBJ1-2; D might be TRBD1 (6 bases). Trimming removed 3 bases at V and 4 bases at J, with 12 bases between. Germline CDR1 is MNHNS and CDR2 is SASEGT. The CDR3 is made up of 14 amino acids. As DNA, the CDR3 is TGTGCCAGCAGTGAGGCAGGGGATTTCTATGGCTACACCTTC. Its protein product is CASSEAGDFYGYTF.

The rearrangement joins TRBV7-2 to TRBJ1-5; no reliable D call. The CDR3 length is 13 residues. The V gene lost 5 bases and the J gene lost 0 bases, with 5 bases spanning the gap. Germline CDR1 SGHTA, CDR2 FQGNSA. CDR3 in DNA: TGTGCCAGCAGCCGAGTTAGCAATCAGCCCCAGCATTTT. Translating gives CASSRVSNQPQHF.

V gene TRBV5-1 combines with J gene TRBJ2-5; 13 bases fit TRBD2. Germline assignment: CDR1 SGHRS and CDR2 YFSETQ. CDR3 size: 17 residues. The ends lost 3 bases at V and 5 bases at J; junction bases unmatched: 10. The CDR3 spells CASSSQTSGGLGETQYF. The CDR3 DNA sequence: TGCGCCAGCAGCTCACAGACTAGCGGGGGGCTCGGGGAGACCCAGTACTTC. The full variable domain, its missing parts supplied by reference TRBV5-1 and TRBJ2-5, is KAGVTQTPRYLIKTRGQQVTLSCSPISGHRSVSWYQQTPGQGLQFLFEYFSETQRNKGNFPGRFSGRQFSNSRSEMNVSTLELGDSALYLCASSSQTSGGLGETQYFGPGTRLLVL.

This clone appeared once. The chain is built from TRBV2 and TRBJ1-6; 7 bases are shared with TRBD1. Germline lookup yields CDR1 SNHLY and CDR2 FYNNEI. This CDR3 contains 15 residues. With V trimmed by 6 bases and J by 10 bases, 12 bases remained unmatched. The CDR3 sequence: CASSDREARRSPLHF. CDR3 coding DNA: TGTGCCAGCAGCGACAGGGAGGCACGACGATCACCCCTCCACTTT.

The genes are TRBV29-1 and TRBJ2-1; 7 positions agree with TRBD1. The CDR3 covers 16 residues. Germline CDR1 reads SQVTM; CDR2 reads ANQGSEA. V was pared by 3 bases and J by 0 bases, with 8 bases of the junction left unmatched. This chain's CDR3 is CSVETPGQSSYNEQFF. CDR3 DNA sequence: TGCAGCGTTGAGACGCCGGGACAGAGCTCCTACAATGAGCAGTTCTTC.

This chain connects TRBV7-9 to TRBJ2-7; 10 nucleotides agree with TRBD1. The trim removed 11 bases at V and 4 bases at J, leaving 14 bases unmatched. Germline V gives CDR1 SEHNR, CDR2 FQNEAQ (reference sequence). This CDR3 has 15 residues. CDR3 in amino acids: CASSGGQGLWYEQYF. CDR3 nucleotide sequence: TGTGCCTCCTCCGGGGGACAGGGGCTTTGGTACGAGCAGTACTTC.

The chain joins TRBV9 to TRBJ2-5, with 10 bases fitting TRBD1. Germline CDR1 is SGDLS and CDR2 is YYNGEE. Trimming removed 3 bases from V and 5 bases from J; junction bases left unmatched: 7. The CDR3 has 15 amino acids. The CDR3 coding sequence is TGTGCCAGCAGCGCAGTAGTGGGACAGGGGGAGACCCAGTACTTC. It is translated as CASSAVVGQGETQYF.

The V call is TRBV5-1, the J call TRBJ2-7, with no clear D. Germline loops: CDR1 SGHRS, CDR2 YFSETQ. With 0 bases removed from V and 4 bases from J, the gap between germline ends came to 5 bases. The CDR3 is 12 amino acids. The CDR3 reads CASSLGAYEQYF. In DNA, the CDR3 is TGCGCCAGCAGCTTGGGGGCGTACGAGCAGTACTTC.

The J gene is TRBJ2-1, the V gene TRBV9, with TRBD2 matching over 16 bases. V lost 4 bases to trimming and J lost 10 bases; unmatched junction nucleotides: 8. CDR3 length: 16 amino acids. CDR1 and CDR2 (germline): SGDLS, YYNGEE. In DNA form, the CDR3 reads TGTGCCAGCAGCCCCCTCGGGACTAGCGGGAGGGAGGAGCAGTTCTTC. Residues: CASSPLGTSGREEQFF.

The gene calls are TRBV5-1 and TRBJ1-1; D is possibly TRBD1 (5 bases). CDR3 length equals 15 residues. V shed 0 bases and J shed 4 bases, with 13 bases lying between them. Per the germline V gene, CDR1 is SGHRS and CDR2 is YFSETQ. CDR3 nucleotides: TGCGCCAGCAGCTTGGGCTCCAGGGTGACCACTGAAGCTTTCTTT. Its protein is CASSLGSRVTTEAFF.

The chain has TRBV5-6 and TRBJ2-1; 7 bases line up with TRBD2. Germline V gene lookup returns CDR1 SGHDT and CDR2 YYEEEE. Germline trimming cut 5 bases from V and 9 bases from J; bases unmatched to any gene: 17. The CDR3 consists of 16 residues. CDR3 loop: CASSWVPGFGGGEQFF. CDR3 DNA: TGTGCCAGCAGTTGGGTCCCGGGCTTTGGGGGGGGTGAGCAGTTCTTC. The variable domain in full, with the rest retrieved from reference TRBV5-6 and TRBJ2-1, is DAGVTQSPTHLIKTRGQQVTLRCSPKSGHDTVSWYQQALGQGPQFIFQYYEEEERQRGNFPDRFSGHQFPNYSSELNVNALLLGDSALYLCASSWVPGFGGGEQFFGPGTRLTVL.

The genes are TRBV28 and TRBJ1-1; TRBD1 aligns across 7 bases. This CDR3 has 16 residues. Germline V gene lookup returns CDR1 MDHEN and CDR2 SYDVKM. The V segment lost 5 bases and the J segment 2 bases; nucleotides outside the gene matches: 11. The CDR3 DNA sequence: TGTGCCAGCAGTGGACGAGGGGGCTACCTAAACACTGAAGCTTTCTTT. Protein sequence: CASSGRGGYLNTEAFF.

This clone was observed a single time. The chain links TRBV5-6 to TRBJ2-5, with a weak D call TRBD1 (6 bases). V was cut by 0 bases and J by 1 base, with 10 bases left in between. CDR1 SGHDT and CDR2 YYEEEE come from the germline V gene. The CDR3 consists of 15 residues. CDR3 amino acids: CASSLAGVLQETQYF. DNA of the CDR3: TGTGCCAGCAGCTTGGCAGGGGTTCTCCAAGAGACCCAGTACTTC.

This clone has a single count. This chain uses TRBV2 with TRBJ2-7, with unresolved D. The V end lost 6 bases, the J end lost 3 bases, and 9 bases lay between the germline ends. Germline-derived CDR1 and CDR2 are SNHLY and FYNNEI. The CDR3 totals 12 residues. The CDR3 region is CASSLDFYEQYF. CDR3 sequence (DNA): TGTGCCAGCAGCCTTGACTTCTACGAGCAGTACTTC.

The V call is TRBV2, the J call TRBJ2-5; the D is unclear. V gave up 4 bases and J gave up 4 bases, with 10 bases separating them. Germline V gene lookup returns CDR1 SNHLY and CDR2 FYNNEI. The CDR3 is made up of 13 amino acids. The CDR3 bases are TGTGCCAGCAGTGGCCCCACGGGAGAGACCCAGTACTTC. Translation: CASSGPTGETQYF.

The CDR3 coding sequence is TGTGCCAGCAGCCAACACCCGAACACTGAAGCTTTCTTT. Its protein is CASSQHPNTEAFF. The rearrangement links TRBV7-7 to TRBJ1-1; no firm D call. The CDR3 sequence is 13 residues long. Trimming took 5 bases from V and 1 from J, leaving 8 bases between them. Germline V gene sequence: CDR1 SSHAT, CDR2 FNYEAQ (reference sequence). The full variable domain, rest sourced from reference TRBV7-7 and TRBJ1-1, is GAGVSQSPRYKVTKRGQDVTLRCDPISSHATLYWYQQALGQGPEFLTYFNYEAQPDKSGLPSDRFSAERPEGSISTLTIQRTEQRDSAMYRCASSQHPNTEAFFGQGTRLTVV.

The chain carries TRBV18 and TRBJ1-2; 8 positions agree with TRBD1. With 0 bases clipped from V and 2 bases from J, the junction kept 2 bases outside the gene matches. This CDR3 is 15 amino acids long. CDR1 KGHSH and CDR2 LQKENI come from the germline V gene. CDR3 in DNA: TGTGCCAGCTCACCACCGACAGGGGTCAACTATGGCTACACCTTC. Encoded protein: CASSPPTGVNYGYTF.

The J gene is TRBJ1-6, the V gene TRBV19; possible D gene TRBD1, 5 bases. Trimming took 3 bases from V and 8 from J, leaving 14 bases between them. This CDR3 region has 15 residues. The germline V gene has CDR1 LNHDA and CDR2 SQIVND (reference sequence). The CDR3 sequence is CASSMWGENYSPLHF. In DNA, the CDR3 is TGTGCCAGTAGTATGTGGGGGGAGAATTATTCACCCCTCCACTTT.

The V call is TRBV7-6, the J call TRBJ1-3; D is undetermined. This CDR3 region has 14 residues. V shed 1 base and J shed 0 bases, with 4 bases lying between them. From germline, CDR1 is SGHVS and CDR2 FNYEAQ. The chain's CDR3 is CASSLGYSGNTIYF. The CDR3, as DNA: TGTGCCAGCAGCTTAGGTTACTCTGGAAACACCATATATTTT.

The chain employs TRBV5-1 and TRBJ1-4; D gene ambiguous. Germline V gene sequence: CDR1 SGHRS, CDR2 YFSETQ. The CDR3 has 14 residues. V lost 4 bases to trimming and J lost 8 bases, with 15 bases between them. In DNA form, the CDR3 reads TGCGCCAGCAGCCCCCAGCTTGGGAGAGAAAAACTGTTTTTT. This gives the protein CASSPQLGREKLFF.

This clone was seen more than once but under ten times. This chain links TRBV11-3 with TRBJ2-1, with a tentative D call TRBD1 (5 bases). Trimming removed 6 bases from V and 9 bases from J, with 15 bases in between. This CDR3 is built from 13 residues. Germline CDR1 and CDR2: SGHNT and YENEEA. The CDR3 sequence: CASRGQGAGEQFF. In DNA form, the CDR3 reads TGTGCCAGCAGGGGCCAGGGCGCAGGTGAGCAGTTCTTC.